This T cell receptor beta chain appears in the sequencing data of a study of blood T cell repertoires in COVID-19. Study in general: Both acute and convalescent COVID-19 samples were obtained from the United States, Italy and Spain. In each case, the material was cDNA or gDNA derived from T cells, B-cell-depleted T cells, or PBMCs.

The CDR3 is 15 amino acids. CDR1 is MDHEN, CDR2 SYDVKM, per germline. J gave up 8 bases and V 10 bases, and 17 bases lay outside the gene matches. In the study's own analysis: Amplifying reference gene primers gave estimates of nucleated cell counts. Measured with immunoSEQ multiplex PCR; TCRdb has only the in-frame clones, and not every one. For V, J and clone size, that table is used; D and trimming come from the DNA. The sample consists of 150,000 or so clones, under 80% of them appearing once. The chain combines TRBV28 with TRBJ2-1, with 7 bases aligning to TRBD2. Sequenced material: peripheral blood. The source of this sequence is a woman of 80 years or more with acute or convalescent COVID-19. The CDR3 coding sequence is TGTGCCACCTCACCGGTCGGCGGGAGAAAGGATGAGCAGTTCTTC. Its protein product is CATSPVGGRKDEQFF.